This T cell receptor beta chain derives from a study of technical replicates of blood from a few donors. CDR1 DFQATT and CDR2 SNEGSKA come from the germline V gene (reference sequence). The V and J ends lost 6 bases and 6 bases respectively, with 12 bases between them. The CDR3 is made up of 11 amino acids. Repertoires were generated with immunoSEQ multiplex PCR, while TCRdb's copy carries only in-frame clones and drops some. Here the sample spans 76,000 or so clones, around 90% being singletons. This TCR was sampled from a human donor in good health. V gene TRBV20-1 combines with J gene TRBJ2-7; D may be TRBD2 (5 bases). Sequenced input: T cells isolated from PBMCs. In nucleotides, the CDR3 is TGCAGTGCCAGTCGGGGTAGCGAGCAGTACTTC. It yields the protein CSASRGSEQYF.